This TCR beta chain was identified in a study of T-cell reconstitution after alpha-beta-depleted transplantation in children. Study results and limitations: One year after transplant, T-cell counts and diversity came mostly from newly produced T cells. Where some patients showed high TCRbeta diversity at day 60, it came from recipient T cells and thymic progenitors that had survived. Expanded graft clones numbering several hundred reportedly gave rise to alpha-beta T cells about two months after transplant.

Germline V CDR1 and CDR2: SGHRS, YFSETQ. This CDR3 has 19 residues. V lost 3 bases, J lost 0 bases, and 9 bases stayed unmatched. Remarks on this clonotype: Its antigen is currently unknown.

The TCRbeta library was prepared with unique molecular identifiers. TCRdb reprocessed the PCR reads via MiXCR and lists one record per CDR3 protein. In the table there are approximately 300,000 distinct CDR3 sequences, around 9.1% of which are singletons. This specimen was PBMCs, taken before TCRalphabeta/CD19-depleted stem cell transplant. The chain uses TRBV5-1 and TRBJ2-1; 13 positions agree with TRBD2. This TCR derives from a boy younger than two with acute myeloid leukemia, due to receive a stem cell transplant. The DNA of the CDR3 is TGCGCCAGCAGCTCACGGACTAGCGGGGGACCACCCTCCTACAATGAGCAGTTCTTC. Translating it yields CASSSRTSGGPPSYNEQFF.